This T cell receptor (beta chain) was recorded in a study of blood T cell repertoires in COVID-19. Sequenced by immunoSEQ multiplex PCR; TCRdb stores in-frame clones only, minus some. The data hold roughly 100,000 clones, with about 85% observed a single time. The source is a man in his forties or fifties with acute or convalescent COVID-19. The sequencing input was peripheral blood.

CDR3 DNA sequence: TGTGCCAGCAGCTTAGAACAGCCCCCTAATTCACCCCTCCACTTT. Translating it yields CASSLEQPPNSPLHF. This sequence joins TRBV7-6 and TRBJ1-6; D gene uncertain. With 1 base removed from V and 6 bases from J, the gap between germline ends came to 10 bases. Germline V CDR1 and CDR2: SGHVS, FNYEAQ. The CDR3 contains 15 residues.